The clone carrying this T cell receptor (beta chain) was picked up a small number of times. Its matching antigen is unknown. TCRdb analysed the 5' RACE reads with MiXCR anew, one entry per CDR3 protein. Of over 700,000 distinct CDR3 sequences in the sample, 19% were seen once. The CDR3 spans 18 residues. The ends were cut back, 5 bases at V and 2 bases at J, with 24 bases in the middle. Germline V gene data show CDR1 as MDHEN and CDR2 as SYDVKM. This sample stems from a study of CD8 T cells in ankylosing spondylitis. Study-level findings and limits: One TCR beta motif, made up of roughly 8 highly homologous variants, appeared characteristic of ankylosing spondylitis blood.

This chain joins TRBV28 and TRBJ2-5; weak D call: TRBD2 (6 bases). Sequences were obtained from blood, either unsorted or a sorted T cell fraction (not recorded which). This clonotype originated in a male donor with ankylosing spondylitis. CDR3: CASSELGPSEGFQETQYF. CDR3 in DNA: TGTGCCAGCAGTGAACTGGGCCCTAGCGAGGGTTTTCAAGAGACCCAGTACTTC.